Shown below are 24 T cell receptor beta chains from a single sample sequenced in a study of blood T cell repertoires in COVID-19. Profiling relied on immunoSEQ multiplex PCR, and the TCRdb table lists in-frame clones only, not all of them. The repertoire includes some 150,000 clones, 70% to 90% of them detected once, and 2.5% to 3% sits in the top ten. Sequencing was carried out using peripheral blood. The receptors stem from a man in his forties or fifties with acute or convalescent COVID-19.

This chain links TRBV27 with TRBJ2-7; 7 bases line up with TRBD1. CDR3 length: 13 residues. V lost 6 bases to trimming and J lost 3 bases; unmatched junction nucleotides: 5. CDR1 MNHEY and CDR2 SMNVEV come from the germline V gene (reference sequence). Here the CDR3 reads CASRPGQSYEQYF. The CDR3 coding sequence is TGTGCCAGCAGACCGGGACAGAGCTACGAGCAGTACTTC.

The CDR3 DNA is TGTGCCATCAGTGGGGACACACGAACTGAAGCTTTCTTT. Translation: CAISGDTRTEAFF. The chain carries TRBV10-3 and TRBJ1-1; perhaps TRBD1 as D (6 bases). The CDR3 spans 13 residues. V was pared by 4 bases and J by 5 bases, with 11 bases between. Germline V gene sequence: CDR1 ENHRY, CDR2 SYGVKD.

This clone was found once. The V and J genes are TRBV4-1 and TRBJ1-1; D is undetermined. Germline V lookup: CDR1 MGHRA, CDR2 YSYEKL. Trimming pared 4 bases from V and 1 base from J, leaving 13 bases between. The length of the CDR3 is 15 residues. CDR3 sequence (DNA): TGCGCCAGCAGCCCCCACGAGCTATCGAACACTGAAGCTTTCTTT. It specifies CASSPHELSNTEAFF.

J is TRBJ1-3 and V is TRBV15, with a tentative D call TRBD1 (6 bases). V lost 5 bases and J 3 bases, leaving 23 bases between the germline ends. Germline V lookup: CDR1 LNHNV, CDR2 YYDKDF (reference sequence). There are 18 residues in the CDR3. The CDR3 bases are TGTGCCACCAGCCAAGCGGGGGAATGGGGGCAAGGTGGAAACACCATATATTTT. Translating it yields CATSQAGEWGQGGNTIYF.

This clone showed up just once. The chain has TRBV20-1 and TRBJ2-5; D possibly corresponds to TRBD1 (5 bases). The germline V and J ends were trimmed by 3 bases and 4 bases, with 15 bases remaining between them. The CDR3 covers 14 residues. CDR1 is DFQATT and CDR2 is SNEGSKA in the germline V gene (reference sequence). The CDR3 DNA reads TGCAGTGCTAGTGGGGCCAGAGATGTAGAGACCCAGTACTTC. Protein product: CSASGARDVETQYF.

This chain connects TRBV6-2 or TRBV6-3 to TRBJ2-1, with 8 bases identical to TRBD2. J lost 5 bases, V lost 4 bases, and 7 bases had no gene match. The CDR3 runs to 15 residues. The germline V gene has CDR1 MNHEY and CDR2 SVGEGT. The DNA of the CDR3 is TGTGCCAGCAGTTTCCGAGCGGGAGCCAACAATGAGCAGTTCTTC. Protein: CASSFRAGANNEQFF.

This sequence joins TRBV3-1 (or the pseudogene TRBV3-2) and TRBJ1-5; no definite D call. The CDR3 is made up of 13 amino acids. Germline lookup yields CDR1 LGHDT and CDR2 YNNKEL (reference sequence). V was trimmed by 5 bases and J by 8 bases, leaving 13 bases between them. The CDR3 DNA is TGTGCCAGCAGCTTCGGCCCCGACAAGCCCCAGCATTTT. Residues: CASSFGPDKPQHF.

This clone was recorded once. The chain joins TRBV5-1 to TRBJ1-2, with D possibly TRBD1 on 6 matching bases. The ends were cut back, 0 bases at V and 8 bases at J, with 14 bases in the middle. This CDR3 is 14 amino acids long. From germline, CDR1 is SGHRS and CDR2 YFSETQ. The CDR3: CASSLGQVKGGYTF. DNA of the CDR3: TGCGCCAGCAGCTTGGGACAGGTTAAGGGCGGCTACACCTTC. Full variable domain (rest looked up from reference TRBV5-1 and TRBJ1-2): KAGVTQTPRYLIKTRGQQVTLSCSPISGHRSVSWYQQTPGQGLQFLFEYFSETQRNKGNFPGRFSGRQFSNSRSEMNVSTLELGDSALYLCASSLGQVKGGYTFGSGTRLTVV.

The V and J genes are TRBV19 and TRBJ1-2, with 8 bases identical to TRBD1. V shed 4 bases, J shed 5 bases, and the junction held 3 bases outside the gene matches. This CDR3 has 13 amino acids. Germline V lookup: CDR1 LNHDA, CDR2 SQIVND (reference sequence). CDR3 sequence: CASSRGTGYGYTF. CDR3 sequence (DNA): TGTGCCAGTAGTAGAGGGACAGGTTATGGCTACACCTTC. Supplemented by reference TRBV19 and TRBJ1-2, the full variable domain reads DGGITQSPKYLFRKEGQNVTLSCEQNLNHDAMYWYRQDPGQGLRLIYYSQIVNDFQKGDIAEGYSVSREKKESFPLTVTSAQKNPTAFYLCASSRGTGYGYTFGSGTRLTVV.

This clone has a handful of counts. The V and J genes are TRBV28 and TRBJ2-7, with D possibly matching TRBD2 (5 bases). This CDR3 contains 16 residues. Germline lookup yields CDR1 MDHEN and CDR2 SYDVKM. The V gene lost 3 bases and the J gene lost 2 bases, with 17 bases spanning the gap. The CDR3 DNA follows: TGTGCCAGCAGTTTTAATGACCTTACTAGTACCTACGAGCAGTACTTC. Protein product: CASSFNDLTSTYEQYF. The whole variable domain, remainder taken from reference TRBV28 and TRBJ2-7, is DVKVTQSSRYLVKRTGEKVFLECVQDMDHENMFWYRQDPGLGLRLIYFSYDVKMKEKGDIPEGYSVSREKKERFSLILESASTNQTSMYLCASSFNDLTSTYEQYFGPGTRLTVT.

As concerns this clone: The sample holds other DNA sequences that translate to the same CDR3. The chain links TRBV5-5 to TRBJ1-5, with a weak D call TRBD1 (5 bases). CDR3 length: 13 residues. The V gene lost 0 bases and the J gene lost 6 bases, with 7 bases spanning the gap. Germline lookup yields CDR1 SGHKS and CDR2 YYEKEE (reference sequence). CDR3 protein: CASSLGQIQPQHF. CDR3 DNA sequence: TGTGCCAGCAGCTTGGGACAGATTCAGCCCCAGCATTTT.

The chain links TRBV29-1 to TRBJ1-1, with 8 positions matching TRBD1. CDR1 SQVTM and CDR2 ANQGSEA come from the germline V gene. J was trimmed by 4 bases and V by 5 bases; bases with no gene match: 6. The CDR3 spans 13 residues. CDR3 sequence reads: CSVRQGISTEAFF. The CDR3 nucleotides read TGCAGCGTTAGACAGGGGATTAGCACTGAAGCTTTCTTT.

For the CDR3, the DNA is TGTGCCAGCAGCTTGGGACAGTCTAATGAAAAACTGTTTTTT. Translation gives CASSLGQSNEKLFF. The chain joins TRBV5-4 to TRBJ1-4; D possibly corresponds to TRBD1 (5 bases). The V and J ends lost 0 bases and 3 bases respectively, with 6 bases between them. This CDR3 comprises 14 residues. CDR1 and CDR2 from the germline V gene are SGHNT and YYREEE (reference sequence).

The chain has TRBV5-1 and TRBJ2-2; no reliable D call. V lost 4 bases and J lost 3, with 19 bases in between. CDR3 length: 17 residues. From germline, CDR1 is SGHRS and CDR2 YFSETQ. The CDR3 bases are TGCGCCAGCAGCGGTGGTAGAGGTTCAGTGGACACCGGGGAGCTGTTTTTT. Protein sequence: CASSGGRGSVDTGELFF.

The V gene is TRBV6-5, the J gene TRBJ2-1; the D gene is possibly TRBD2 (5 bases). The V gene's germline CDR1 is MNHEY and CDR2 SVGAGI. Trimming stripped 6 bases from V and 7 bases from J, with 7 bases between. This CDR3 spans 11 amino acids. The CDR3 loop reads CASRLGNEQFF. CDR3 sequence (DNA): TGTGCCAGCAGACTAGGGAATGAGCAGTTCTTC.

CDR3 bases: TGCGCCAGCAGCTTCTCCCAGACAGGGGTGAACACTGAAGCTTTCTTT. Translated: CASSFSQTGVNTEAFF. This rearrangement joins TRBV5-1 to TRBJ1-1; TRBD1 matches at 8 bases. The CDR3 is made up of 16 amino acids. Germline assignment: CDR1 SGHRS and CDR2 YFSETQ. Losses at the gene ends were 2 bases for V and 0 bases for J; bases not matched to a gene: 6.

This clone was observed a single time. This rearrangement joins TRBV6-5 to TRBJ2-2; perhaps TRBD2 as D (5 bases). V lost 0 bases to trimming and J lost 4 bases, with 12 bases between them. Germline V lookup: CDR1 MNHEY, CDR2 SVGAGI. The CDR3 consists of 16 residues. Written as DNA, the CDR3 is TGTGCCAGCAGTTACTCGCACTACCGGGGCACCGGGGAGCTGTTTTTT. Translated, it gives CASSYSHYRGTGELFF.

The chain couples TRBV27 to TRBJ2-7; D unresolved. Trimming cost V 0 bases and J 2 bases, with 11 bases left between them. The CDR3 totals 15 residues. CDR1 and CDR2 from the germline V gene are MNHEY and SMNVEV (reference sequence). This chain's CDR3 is CASSLSTIGPYEQYF. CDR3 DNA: TGTGCCAGCAGTTTATCGACGATTGGGCCCTACGAGCAGTACTTC.

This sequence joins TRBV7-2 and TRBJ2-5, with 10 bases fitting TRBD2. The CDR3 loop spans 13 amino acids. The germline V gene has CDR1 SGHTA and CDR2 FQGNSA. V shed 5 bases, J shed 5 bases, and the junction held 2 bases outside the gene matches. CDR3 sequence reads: CASSLSGRETQYF. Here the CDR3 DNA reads TGTGCCAGCAGCCTTAGCGGGAGGGAGACCCAGTACTTC.

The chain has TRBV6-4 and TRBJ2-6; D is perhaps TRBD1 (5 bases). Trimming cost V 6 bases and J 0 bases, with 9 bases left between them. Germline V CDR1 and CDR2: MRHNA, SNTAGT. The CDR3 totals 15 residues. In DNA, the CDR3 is TGTGCCAGCAGCAAAGACAGCTCTGGGGCCAACGTCCTGACTTTC. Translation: CASSKDSSGANVLTF.

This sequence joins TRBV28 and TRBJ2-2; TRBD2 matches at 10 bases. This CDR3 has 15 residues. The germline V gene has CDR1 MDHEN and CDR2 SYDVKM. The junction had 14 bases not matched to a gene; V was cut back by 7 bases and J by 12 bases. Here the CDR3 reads CASKISGTSAFKLFF. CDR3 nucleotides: TGTGCCAGCAAGATCTCAGGGACTAGCGCCTTTAAGCTGTTTTTT.

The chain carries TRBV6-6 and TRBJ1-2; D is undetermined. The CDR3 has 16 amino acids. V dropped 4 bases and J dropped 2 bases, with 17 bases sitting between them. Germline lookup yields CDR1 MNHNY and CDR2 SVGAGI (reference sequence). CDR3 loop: CASSFGGVDGNYGYTF. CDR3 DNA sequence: TGTGCCAGCAGTTTCGGCGGGGTTGACGGCAACTATGGCTACACCTTC.

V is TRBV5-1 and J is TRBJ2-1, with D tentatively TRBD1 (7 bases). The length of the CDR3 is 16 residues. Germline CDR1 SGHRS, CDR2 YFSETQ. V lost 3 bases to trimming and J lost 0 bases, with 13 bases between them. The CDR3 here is CASSSGGLSSYNEQFF. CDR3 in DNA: TGCGCCAGCAGCTCAGGGGGACTGAGCTCCTACAATGAGCAGTTCTTC.

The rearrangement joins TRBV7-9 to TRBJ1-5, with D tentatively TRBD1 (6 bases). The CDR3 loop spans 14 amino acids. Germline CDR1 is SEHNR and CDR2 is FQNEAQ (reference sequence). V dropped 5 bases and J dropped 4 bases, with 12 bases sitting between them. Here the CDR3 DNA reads TGTGCCAGCAGCGGTGGACAGCCGAATCAGCCCCAGCATTTT. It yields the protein CASSGGQPNQPQHF. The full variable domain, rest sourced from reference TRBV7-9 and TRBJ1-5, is DTGVSQNPRHKITKRGQNVTFRCDPISEHNRLYWYRQTLGQGPEFLTYFQNEAQLEKSRLLSDRFSAERPKGSFSTLEIQRTEQGDSAMYLCASSGGQPNQPQHFGDGTRLSIL.